This T cell receptor (beta chain) was obtained from a study of identical twins. General study findings and limits: Models underpredicted monozygotic twin sharing of out-of-frame TCR alpha.

In this sample, this clonotype turned up a few times. Its antigen is currently unknown. Looked up from germline, CDR1 is LGHDT and CDR2 is YNNKEL (reference sequence). V lost 1 base and J lost 4, with 15 bases in between. There are 16 residues in the CDR3. One entry per CDR3 protein, called by TCRdb with MiXCR from the 5' RACE reads. The table records fewer than 250,000 distinct CDR3 sequences, around 7.6% of them present only once. The same sample was also studied in work on yellow fever vaccine responses in identical twins.

J is TRBJ2-3 and V is TRBV3-1; D not resolved. The source is a woman under 30 in good health. The source material was CD8+ T cells sorted from blood. CDR3 DNA: TGTGCCAGCAGCCAAGCTTACAGCCCGGATCCAGATACGCAGTATTTT. Its translation: CASSQAYSPDPDTQYF.